The clone carrying this T cell receptor beta chain was counted only a few times. Its antigen is not identified. V was clipped by 10 bases and J by 2 bases; unmatched bases: 9. The CDR3 contains 14 residues. CDR1 and CDR2 (germline): MRHNA, SNTAGT. These data originate in a study of T cells after yellow fever vaccination. The wider study: SMART-Seq v4 Ultra Low Input prepared the low-cell-number fractions. Study-wide results and caveats: Re-detected after boosting: most primary clones, about 95% of CD4 and less than 90% of CD8. Highly abundant clonotypes carried over from the bulk population could end up in FACS-sorted repertoires as contaminants.

The 5'RACE template-switching step produced TCR cDNA and added a universal primer site and UMIs. Via MiXCR, TCRdb re-called the 5' RACE reads, giving one row per CDR3 protein. Among hundreds of thousands of distinct CDR3 sequences listed, 19% were seen once. The sequenced sample was PBMCs, obtained 15 days after the yellow fever booster vaccination. The sequence came from a man aged 25-40 years who received the YFV17D yellow fever vaccine. The rearrangement links TRBV6-4 to TRBJ2-3, with 7 nucleotides matching TRBD2. The chain's CDR3 is CATSSSGSTDTQYF. In nucleotides, the CDR3 is TGTGCCACCTCCTCTAGCGGCTCCACAGATACGCAGTATTTT.